This T cell receptor beta chain was sequenced in a study of cytomegalovirus exposure and HLA in healthy donors. Study-level results: The study listed roughly 150 cytomegalovirus-associated TCR beta chains.

Losses at the gene ends were 5 bases for V and 0 bases for J; bases not matched to a gene: 8. CDR1 LNHDA and CDR2 SQIVND come from the germline V gene (reference sequence). This CDR3 comprises 16 residues. The PCR had 60 Vbeta and 13 Jbeta primers. TCRdb keeps only in-frame clones here, not all; method: immunoSEQ multiplex PCR. The sample has about 150,000 clones, around 78% seen once. Details on this clone: The antigen remains undetermined.

Healthy bone marrow donors supplied every sample. The chain couples TRBV19 to TRBJ2-7, with 9 bases lining up with TRBD2. Sequencing was performed on PBMCs. This receptor was obtained from a woman in her forties or fifties in good health and CMV-seropositive. CDR3 in DNA: TGTGCCAGTAGTTCCCACAGCGGGGGGAGCTCCTACGAGCAGTACTTC. It yields the protein CASSSHSGGSSYEQYF.